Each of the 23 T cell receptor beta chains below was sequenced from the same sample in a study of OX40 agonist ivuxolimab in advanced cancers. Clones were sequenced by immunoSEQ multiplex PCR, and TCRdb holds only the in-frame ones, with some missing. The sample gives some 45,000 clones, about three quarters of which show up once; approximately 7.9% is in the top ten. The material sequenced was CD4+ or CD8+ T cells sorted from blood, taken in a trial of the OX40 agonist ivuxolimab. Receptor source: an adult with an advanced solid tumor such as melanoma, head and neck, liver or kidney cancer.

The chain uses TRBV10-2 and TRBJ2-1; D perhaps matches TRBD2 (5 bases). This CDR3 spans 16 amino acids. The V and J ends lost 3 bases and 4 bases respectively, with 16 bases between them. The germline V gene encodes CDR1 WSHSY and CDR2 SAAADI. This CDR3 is CASSDMGSRSYNEQFF. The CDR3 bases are TGCGCCAGCAGTGACATGGGGAGTAGATCATACAATGAGCAGTTCTTC.

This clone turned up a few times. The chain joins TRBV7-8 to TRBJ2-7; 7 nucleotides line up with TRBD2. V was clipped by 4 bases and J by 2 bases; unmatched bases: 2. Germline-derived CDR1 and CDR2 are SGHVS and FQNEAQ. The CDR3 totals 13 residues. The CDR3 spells CASSSGLAYEQYF. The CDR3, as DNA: TGTGCCAGCAGCTCCGGACTAGCCTACGAGCAGTACTTC.

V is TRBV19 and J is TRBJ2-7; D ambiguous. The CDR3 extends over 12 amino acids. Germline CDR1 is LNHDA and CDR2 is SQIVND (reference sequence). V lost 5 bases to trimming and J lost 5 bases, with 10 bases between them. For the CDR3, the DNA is TGTGCCAGTAGTTCCCTCCGGGACGAGCAGTACTTC. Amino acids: CASSSLRDEQYF.

The CDR3 here is CASSRQVTDTQYF. In DNA form, the CDR3 reads TGCGCCAGCAGTCGACAGGTCACAGATACGCAGTATTTT. The rearrangement uses TRBV4-3 and TRBJ2-3; D is possibly TRBD1 (6 bases). Germline-derived CDR1 and CDR2 are LGHNA and YSLEER. This CDR3 contains 13 residues. With 6 bases removed from V and 2 bases from J, the gap between germline ends came to 9 bases.

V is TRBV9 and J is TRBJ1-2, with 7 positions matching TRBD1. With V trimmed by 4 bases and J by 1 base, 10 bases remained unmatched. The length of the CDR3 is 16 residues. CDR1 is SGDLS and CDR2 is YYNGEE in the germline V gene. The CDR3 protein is CASSSPTGNINYGYTF. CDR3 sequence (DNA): TGTGCCAGCAGCTCCCCGACAGGGAACATTAACTATGGCTACACCTTC. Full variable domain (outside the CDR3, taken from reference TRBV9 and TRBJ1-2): DSGVTQTPKHLITATGQRVTLRCSPRSGDLSVYWYQQSLDQGLQFLIQYYNGEERAKGNILERFSAQQFPDLHSELNLSSLELGDSALYFCASSSPTGNINYGYTFGSGTRLTVV.

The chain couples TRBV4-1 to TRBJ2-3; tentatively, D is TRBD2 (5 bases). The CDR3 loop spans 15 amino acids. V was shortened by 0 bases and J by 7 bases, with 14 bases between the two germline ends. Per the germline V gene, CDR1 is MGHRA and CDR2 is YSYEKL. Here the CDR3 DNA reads TGCGCCAGCAGCCAAGATTTCACGGGATCCAATACGCAGTATTTT. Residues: CASSQDFTGSNTQYF.

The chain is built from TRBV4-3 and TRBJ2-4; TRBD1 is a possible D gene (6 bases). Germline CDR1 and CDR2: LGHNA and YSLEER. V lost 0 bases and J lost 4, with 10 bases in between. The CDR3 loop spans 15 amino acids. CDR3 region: CASSQERGNKNIQYF. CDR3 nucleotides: TGCGCCAGCAGCCAAGAGAGGGGGAATAAAAACATTCAGTACTTC.

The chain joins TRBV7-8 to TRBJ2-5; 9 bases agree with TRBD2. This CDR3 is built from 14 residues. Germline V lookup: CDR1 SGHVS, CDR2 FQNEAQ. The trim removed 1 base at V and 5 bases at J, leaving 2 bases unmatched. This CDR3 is CASSLGSGSETQYF. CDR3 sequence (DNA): TGTGCCAGCAGCTTAGGTAGCGGGAGTGAGACCCAGTACTTC.

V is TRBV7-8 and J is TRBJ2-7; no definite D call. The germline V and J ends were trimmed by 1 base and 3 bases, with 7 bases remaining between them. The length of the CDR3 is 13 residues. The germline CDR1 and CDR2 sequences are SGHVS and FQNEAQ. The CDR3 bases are TGTGCCAGCAGCTTAGGGCCCGACTACGAGCAGTACTTC. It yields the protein CASSLGPDYEQYF.

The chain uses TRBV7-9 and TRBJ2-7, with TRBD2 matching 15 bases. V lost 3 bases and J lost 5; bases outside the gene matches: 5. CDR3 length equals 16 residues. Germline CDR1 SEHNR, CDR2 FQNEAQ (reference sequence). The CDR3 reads CASSFGLAGGVDEQYF. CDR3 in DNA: TGTGCCAGCAGCTTTGGACTAGCGGGAGGGGTGGACGAGCAGTACTTC.

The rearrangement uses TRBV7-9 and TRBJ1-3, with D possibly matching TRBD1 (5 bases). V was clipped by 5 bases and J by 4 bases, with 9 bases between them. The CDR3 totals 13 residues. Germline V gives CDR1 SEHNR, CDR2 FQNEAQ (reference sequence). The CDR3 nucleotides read TGTGCCAGCAGCCCCGGGGGAGGAAACACCATATATTTT. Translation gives CASSPGGGNTIYF.

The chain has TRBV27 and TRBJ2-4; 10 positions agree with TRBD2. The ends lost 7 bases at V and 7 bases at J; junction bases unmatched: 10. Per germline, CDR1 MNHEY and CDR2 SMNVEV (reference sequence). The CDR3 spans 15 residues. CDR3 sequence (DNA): TGTGCCAGCACCTCTCTTGGAGCGGGAGGGAACATTCAGTACTTC. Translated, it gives CASTSLGAGGNIQYF.

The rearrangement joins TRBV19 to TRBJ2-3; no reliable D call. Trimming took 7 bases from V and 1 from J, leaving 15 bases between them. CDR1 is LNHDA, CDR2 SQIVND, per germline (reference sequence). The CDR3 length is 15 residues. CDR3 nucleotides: TGTGCCAGTAATACGGACCTTTTCGGCACAGATACGCAGTATTTT. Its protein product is CASNTDLFGTDTQYF.

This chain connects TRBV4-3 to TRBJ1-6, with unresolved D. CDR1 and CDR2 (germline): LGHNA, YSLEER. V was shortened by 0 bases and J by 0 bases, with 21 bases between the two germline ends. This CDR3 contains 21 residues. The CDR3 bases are TGCGCCAGCAGCCAAGATCTTTCAAGGAAATCTAGGAGCTCCTATAATTCACCCCTCCACTTT. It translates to CASSQDLSRKSRSSYNSPLHF.

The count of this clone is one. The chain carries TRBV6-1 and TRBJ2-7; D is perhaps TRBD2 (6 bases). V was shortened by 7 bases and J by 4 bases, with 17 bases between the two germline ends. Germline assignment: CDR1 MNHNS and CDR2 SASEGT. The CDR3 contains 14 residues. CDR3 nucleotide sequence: TGTGCCAGCATGGAGGGGCTAGCAAGGTACGAGCAGTACTTC. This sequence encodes CASMEGLARYEQYF.

The CDR3 nucleotides read TGCGCCAGCAGCTCCATCGCTAGCGGGAGAGTGACAGATACGCAGTATTTT. This encodes CASSSIASGRVTDTQYF. The chain links TRBV10-2 to TRBJ2-3; TRBD2 agrees at 10 bases. With 6 bases clipped from V and 3 bases from J, the junction kept 12 bases outside the gene matches. Germline CDR1 is WSHSY and CDR2 is SAAADI. There are 17 residues in the CDR3.

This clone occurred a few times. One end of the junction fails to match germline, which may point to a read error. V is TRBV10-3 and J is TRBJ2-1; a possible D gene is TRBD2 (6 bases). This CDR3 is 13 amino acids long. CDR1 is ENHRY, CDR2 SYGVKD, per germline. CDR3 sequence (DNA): TGTGCCATCAGTGAGCCAAGACTAGTGGGAAGACTCTTC. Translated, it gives CAISEPRLVGRLF.

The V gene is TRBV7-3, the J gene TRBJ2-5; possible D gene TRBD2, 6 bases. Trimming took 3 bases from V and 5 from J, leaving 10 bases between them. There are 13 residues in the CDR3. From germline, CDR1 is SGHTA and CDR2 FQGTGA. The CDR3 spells CASSFTGGETQYF. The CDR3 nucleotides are TGTGCCAGCAGCTTCACCGGAGGGGAGACCCAGTACTTC.

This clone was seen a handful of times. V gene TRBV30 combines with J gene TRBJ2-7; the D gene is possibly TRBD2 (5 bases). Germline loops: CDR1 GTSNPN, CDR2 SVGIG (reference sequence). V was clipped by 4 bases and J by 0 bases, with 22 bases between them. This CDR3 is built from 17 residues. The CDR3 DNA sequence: TGTGCCTGGACCGACGGGATAAGGGCTAGAACCTCCTACGAGCAGTACTTC. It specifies CAWTDGIRARTSYEQYF.

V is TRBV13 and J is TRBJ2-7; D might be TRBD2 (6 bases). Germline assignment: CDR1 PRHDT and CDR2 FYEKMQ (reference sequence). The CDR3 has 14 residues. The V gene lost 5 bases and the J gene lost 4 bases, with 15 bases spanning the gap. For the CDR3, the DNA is TGTGCCAGCAGCCATACTAGCCTTTTTTACGAGCAGTACTTC. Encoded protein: CASSHTSLFYEQYF.

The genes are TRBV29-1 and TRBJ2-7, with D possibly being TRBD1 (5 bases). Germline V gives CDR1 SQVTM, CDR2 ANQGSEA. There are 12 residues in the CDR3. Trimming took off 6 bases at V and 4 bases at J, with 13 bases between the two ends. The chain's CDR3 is CSVHIPGYEQYF. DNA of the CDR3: TGCAGCGTCCATATTCCAGGGTACGAGCAGTACTTC.

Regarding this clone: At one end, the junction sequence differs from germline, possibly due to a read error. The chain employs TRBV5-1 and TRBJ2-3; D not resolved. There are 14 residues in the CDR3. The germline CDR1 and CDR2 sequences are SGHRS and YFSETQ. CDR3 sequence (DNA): TGTGCCAGCAGCTTGGATCTGTATTCAGATACGCAGTATTTT. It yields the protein CASSLDLYSDTQYF.

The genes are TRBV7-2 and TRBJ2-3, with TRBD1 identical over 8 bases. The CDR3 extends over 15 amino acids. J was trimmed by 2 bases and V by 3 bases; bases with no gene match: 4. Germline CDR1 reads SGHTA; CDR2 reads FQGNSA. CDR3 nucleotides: TGTGCCAGCAGCTTTGGACAGGGCCACACAGATACGCAGTATTTT. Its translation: CASSFGQGHTDTQYF. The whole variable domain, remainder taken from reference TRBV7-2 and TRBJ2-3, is GAGVSQSPSNKVTEKGKDVELRCDPISGHTALYWYRQSLGQGLEFLIYFQGNSAPDKSGLPSDRFSAERTGGSVSTLTIQRTQQEDSAVYLCASSFGQGHTDTQYFGPGTRLTVL.